What follows is one T cell receptor (beta chain) and its context. This CDR3 spans 13 amino acids. Germline V gives CDR1 MNHEY, CDR2 SVGEGT. The V segment lost 5 bases and the J segment 6 bases; nucleotides outside the gene matches: 4. These data are taken from a study of blood T cell repertoires in COVID-19. Across the whole study: Samples representing acute and convalescent COVID-19 were sourced from the United States, Italy and Spain.

Libraries were prepared by immunoSEQ multiplex PCR; TCRdb keeps only in-frame clonotypes and omits some of them. The sample lists 130,000 to 150,000 clones, 80% occurring once. This chain uses TRBV6-2 or TRBV6-3 with TRBJ1-2; 9 positions match TRBD1. This receptor was obtained from a man in his 60s with active or convalescent COVID-19. The sequenced sample consisted of peripheral blood. The CDR3: CASSRDRDHGYTF. The CDR3 bases are TGTGCCAGCAGTCGGGACAGGGATCATGGCTACACCTTC.